The clone carrying this TCR beta chain was detected many times. The data stem from a study of early T cells in non-severe SARS-CoV-2 infection. The CDR3 totals 12 residues. V lost 0 bases, J lost 2 bases, and 3 bases lay in between. CDR1 is SQVTM, CDR2 ANQGSEA, per germline. TCRdb fed the 5' RACE reads into MiXCR, producing one record per CDR3 protein. Counted here are 43,000 or so distinct CDR3 sequences, around 3.6% occurring once; the ten biggest clones make up roughly 3%. The clonotype comes from an adult who was a healthcare worker with PCR-confirmed SARS-CoV-2 infection or an uninfected control (not recorded which). V and J are TRBV29-1 and TRBJ2-3; no firm D call. Sequences were obtained from whole blood. CDR3 region: CSVEEVTDTQYF. CDR3 in DNA: TGCAGCGTTGAAGAAGTCACAGATACGCAGTATTTT.